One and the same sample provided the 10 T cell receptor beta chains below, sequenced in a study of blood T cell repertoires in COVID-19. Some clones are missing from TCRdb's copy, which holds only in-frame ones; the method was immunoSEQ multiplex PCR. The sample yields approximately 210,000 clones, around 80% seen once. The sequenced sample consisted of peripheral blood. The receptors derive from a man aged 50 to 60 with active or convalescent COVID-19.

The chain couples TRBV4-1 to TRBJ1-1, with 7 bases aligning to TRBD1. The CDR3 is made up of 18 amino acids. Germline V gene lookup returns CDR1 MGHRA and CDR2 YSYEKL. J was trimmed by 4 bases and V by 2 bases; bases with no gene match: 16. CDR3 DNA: TGCGCCAGCAGCCAACAACGGTACAGGGGCGGGTCGGGCACTGAAGCTTTCTTT. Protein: CASSQQRYRGGSGTEAFF.

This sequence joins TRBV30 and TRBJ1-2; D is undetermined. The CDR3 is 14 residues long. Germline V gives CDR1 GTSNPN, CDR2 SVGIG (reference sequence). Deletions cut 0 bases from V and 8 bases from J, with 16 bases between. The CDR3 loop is CAWSVSHWAGGYTF. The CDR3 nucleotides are TGTGCCTGGAGTGTAAGTCACTGGGCCGGAGGCTACACCTTC.

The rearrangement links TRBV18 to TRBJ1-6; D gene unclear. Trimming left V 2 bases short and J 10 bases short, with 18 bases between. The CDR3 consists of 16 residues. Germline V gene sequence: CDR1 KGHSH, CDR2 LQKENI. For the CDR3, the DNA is TGTGCCAGCTCACCATCCTGGGGAGGTGTAGGCTCACCCCTCCACTTT. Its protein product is CASSPSWGGVGSPLHF.

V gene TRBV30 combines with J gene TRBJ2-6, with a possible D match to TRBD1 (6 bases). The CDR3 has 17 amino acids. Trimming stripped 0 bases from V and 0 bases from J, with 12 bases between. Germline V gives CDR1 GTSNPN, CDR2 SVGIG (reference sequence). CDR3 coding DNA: TGTGCCTGGAGTGTAAGCCAGGGGAGCTCTGGGGCCAACGTCCTGACTTTC. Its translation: CAWSVSQGSSGANVLTF. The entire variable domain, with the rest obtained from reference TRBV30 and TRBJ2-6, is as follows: SQTIHQWPATLVQPVGSPLSLECTVEGTSNPNLYWYRQAAGRGLQLLFYSVGIGQISSEVPQNLSASRPQDRQFILSSKKLLLSDSGFYLCAWSVSQGSSGANVLTFGAGSRLTVL.

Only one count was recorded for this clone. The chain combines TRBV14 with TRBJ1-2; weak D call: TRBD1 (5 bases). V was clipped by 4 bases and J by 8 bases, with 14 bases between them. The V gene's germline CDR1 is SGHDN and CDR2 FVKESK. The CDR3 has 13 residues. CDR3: CASSREQGRGYTF. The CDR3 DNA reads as TGTGCCAGCAGCCGCGAGCAGGGAAGAGGCTACACCTTC.

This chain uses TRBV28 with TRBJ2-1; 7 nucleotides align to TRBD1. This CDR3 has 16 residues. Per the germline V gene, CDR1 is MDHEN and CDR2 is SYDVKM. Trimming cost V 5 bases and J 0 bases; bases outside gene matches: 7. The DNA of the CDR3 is TGTGCCAGCAGTCCGACAGGGCGAGGCTCCTACAATGAGCAGTTCTTC. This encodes CASSPTGRGSYNEQFF.

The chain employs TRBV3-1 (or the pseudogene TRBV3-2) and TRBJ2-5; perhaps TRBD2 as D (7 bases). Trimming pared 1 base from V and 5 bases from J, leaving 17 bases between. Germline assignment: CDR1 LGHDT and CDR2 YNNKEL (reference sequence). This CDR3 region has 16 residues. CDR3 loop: CASSQVWGGARETQYF. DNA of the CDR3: TGTGCCAGCAGCCAAGTCTGGGGGGGGGCGAGGGAGACCCAGTACTTC.

The CDR3 reads CASRTGIGQPQHF. The CDR3 DNA is TGTGCCAGCAGGACAGGGATCGGGCAGCCCCAGCATTTT. This chain links TRBV6-5 with TRBJ1-5, with 7 nucleotides matching TRBD1. Germline values: CDR1 MNHEY, CDR2 SVGAGI. Trimming removed 6 bases from V and 7 bases from J; junction bases left unmatched: 6. CDR3 length: 13 residues.

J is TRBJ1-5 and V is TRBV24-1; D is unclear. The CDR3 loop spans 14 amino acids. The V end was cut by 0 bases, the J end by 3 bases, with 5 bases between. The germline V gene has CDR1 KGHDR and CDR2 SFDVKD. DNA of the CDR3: TGTGCCACCAGTGATTTGCGGGACAATCAGCCCCAGCATTTT. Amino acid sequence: CATSDLRDNQPQHF.

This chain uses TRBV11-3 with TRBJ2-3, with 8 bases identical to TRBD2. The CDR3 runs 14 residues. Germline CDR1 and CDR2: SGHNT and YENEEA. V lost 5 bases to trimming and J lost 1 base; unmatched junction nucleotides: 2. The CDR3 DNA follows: TGTGCCAGCAGCCCAGCGGGGGGCACAGATACGCAGTATTTT. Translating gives CASSPAGGTDTQYF.